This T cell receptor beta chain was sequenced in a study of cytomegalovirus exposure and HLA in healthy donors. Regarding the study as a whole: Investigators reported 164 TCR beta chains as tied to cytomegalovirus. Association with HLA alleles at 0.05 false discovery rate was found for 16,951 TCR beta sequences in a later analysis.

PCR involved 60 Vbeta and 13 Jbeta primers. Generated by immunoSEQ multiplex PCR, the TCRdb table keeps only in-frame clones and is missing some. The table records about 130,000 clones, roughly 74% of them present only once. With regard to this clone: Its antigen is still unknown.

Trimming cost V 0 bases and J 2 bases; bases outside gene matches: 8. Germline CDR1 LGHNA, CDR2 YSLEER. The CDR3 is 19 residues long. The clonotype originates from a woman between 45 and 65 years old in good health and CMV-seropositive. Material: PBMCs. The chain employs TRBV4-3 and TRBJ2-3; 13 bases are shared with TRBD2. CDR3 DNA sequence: TGCGCCAGCAGCCAAGACTTCCCGACTAGCGGGGGGTTCACAGATACGCAGTATTTT. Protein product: CASSQDFPTSGGFTDTQYF.